Presented here are 10 T cell receptor beta chains from one specimen sequenced in a study of blood T cell repertoires in COVID-19. Assay: immunoSEQ multiplex PCR; the TCRdb copy retains only in-frame clones and omits some. The table includes around 270,000 clones, 86% detected once. Material: peripheral blood. These receptors came from a man younger than 40 with active or convalescent COVID-19.

The chain uses TRBV14 and TRBJ1-2; 7 bases map to TRBD1. From germline, CDR1 is SGHDN and CDR2 FVKESK. The CDR3 extends over 15 amino acids. The trim removed 2 bases at V and 5 bases at J, leaving 8 bases unmatched. The CDR3 loop reads CASSQQSDRAYGYTF. CDR3 DNA: TGTGCCAGCAGCCAACAATCCGACAGGGCGTATGGCTACACCTTC.

For the CDR3, the DNA is TGTGCCAGCAGCCTCTCTAGCGGGGAACTCTGGGAGACCCAGTACTTC. Translation: CASSLSSGELWETQYF. The chain links TRBV7-2 to TRBJ2-5; 9 positions match TRBD2. The V gene's germline CDR1 is SGHTA and CDR2 FQGNSA. This CDR3 is built from 16 residues. The V and J ends lost 5 bases and 5 bases, in that order; junction bases with no gene match: 12.

DNA for the CDR3: TGTGCCAGCAGTTCCCCCGTTGTGAACACTGAAGCTTTCTTT. This encodes CASSSPVVNTEAFF. V and J are TRBV6-5 and TRBJ1-1, with unresolved D. Trimming removed 4 bases at V and 0 bases at J, with 9 bases between. The germline V gene has CDR1 MNHEY and CDR2 SVGAGI. The CDR3 has 14 amino acids.

This clone turned up a few times. The genes are TRBV7-2 and TRBJ1-2, with D perhaps matching TRBD1 (6 bases). The germline CDR1 and CDR2 sequences are SGHTA and FQGNSA. The CDR3 has 14 residues. The germline V and J ends were trimmed by 3 bases and 4 bases, with 12 bases remaining between them. CDR3 in DNA: TGTGCCAGCAGCTTTGATACAGGGCCCTATGGCTACACCTTC. Its protein product is CASSFDTGPYGYTF.

The chain has TRBV7-2 and TRBJ1-5; tentative D call: TRBD1 (5 bases). Germline lookup yields CDR1 SGHTA and CDR2 FQGNSA. The CDR3 is made up of 16 amino acids. V lost 0 bases and J 1 base, leaving 10 bases between the germline ends. The chain's CDR3 is CASSLAQPGSNQPQHF. The CDR3 region has the DNA TGTGCCAGCAGCTTAGCGCAACCAGGGAGCAATCAGCCCCAGCATTTT.

The CDR3 protein is CASSIPSGGRETQYF. For the CDR3, the DNA is TGTGCCAGTAGTATCCCTAGCGGGGGTAGGGAGACCCAGTACTTC. The chain joins TRBV19 to TRBJ2-5, with 10 bases that match TRBD2. Germline V gives CDR1 LNHDA, CDR2 SQIVND (reference sequence). V gave up 3 bases and J gave up 5 bases; unmatched junction bases: 6. This CDR3 spans 15 amino acids.

The CDR3 sequence is CASKGGGTVNQPQHF. CDR3 nucleotides: TGTGCCAGCAAAGGGGGCGGGACTGTCAATCAGCCCCAGCATTTT. The J gene is TRBJ1-5, the V gene TRBV2, with 7 bases matching TRBD1. The CDR3 totals 15 residues. Germline values: CDR1 SNHLY, CDR2 FYNNEI. After removal of 7 bases from V and 3 bases from J, the junction contained 9 bases not matched to a gene.

Of note for this clone: Germline is not matched at one junction end, which may reflect a read error. The chain employs TRBV3-1 (or the pseudogene TRBV3-2) and TRBJ1-6, with TRBD1 matching 7 bases. Germline assignment: CDR1 LGHDT and CDR2 YNNKEL (reference sequence). This CDR3 has 15 amino acids. CDR3 loop: CASRQGDSHNSPLHF. CDR3 coding DNA: TGTGCCAGCAGGCAAGGGGACAGCCATAATTCACCCCTCCACTTT.

This clone was observed a few times. This rearrangement joins TRBV6-6 to TRBJ1-2, with D maybe TRBD1 (6 bases). The length of the CDR3 is 14 residues. Trimming took off 0 bases at V and 4 bases at J, with 9 bases between the two ends. CDR1 and CDR2 from the germline V gene are MNHNY and SVGAGI (reference sequence). CDR3 nucleotides: TGTGCCAGCAGTTACTCCGGGACATCCTATGGCTACACCTTC. It translates to CASSYSGTSYGYTF.

The rearrangement links TRBV30 to TRBJ2-7; TRBD1 agrees at 8 bases. This CDR3 has 14 amino acids. V shed 5 bases, J shed 3 bases, and the junction held 9 bases outside the gene matches. The V gene's germline CDR1 is GTSNPN and CDR2 SVGIG (reference sequence). The CDR3 bases are TGTGCCTGGGATAAGACAGGGGTTATCTACGAGCAGTACTTC. Protein product: CAWDKTGVIYEQYF.